This TCR beta chain comes out of a study of cytomegalovirus exposure and HLA in healthy donors. The study's findings and limits: The dataset shows that most TCR sequences were rare, while some public TCRs occurred in many donors. Cytomegalovirus-associated TCR beta chains were listed, numbering 150 to 200. Reported performance of the classifier showed diagnosis of cytomegalovirus status with high specificity and sensitivity. There were three CMV-associated chains whose specificity for CMV antigens was confirmed in vitro.

Comments on this clone: As yet, its antigen is unknown.

Produced via immunoSEQ multiplex PCR; TCRdb's table is partial and in-frame only. The sample gives some 68,000 clones, approximately 96% of which show up once; about 1.5% is in the top ten. Germline CDR1 and CDR2: SGDLS and YYNGEE. The V segment lost 0 bases and the J segment 3 bases; nucleotides outside the gene matches: 3. The CDR3 extends over 15 amino acids. The sequence was obtained from a young man in good health and CMV-seropositive. The chain has TRBV9 and TRBJ2-1, with 7 bases fitting TRBD1. Sequences were obtained from PBMCs. In nucleotides, the CDR3 is TGTGCCAGCAGCGTAGGGACAGGCGGCTACAATGAGCAGTTCTTC. It is translated as CASSVGTGGYNEQFF.